Each of the 32 T cell receptor beta chains below was sequenced from the same sample in a study of control samples from healthy donors and cancer patients. Profiled with immunoSEQ multiplex PCR; TCRdb holds only in-frame clones, not every one. The sample carries just over 150,000 clones, 94% recorded once. Sequencing was performed on blood. The receptors shown here come from a woman aged 40 to 50 in good health.

The chain carries TRBV18 and TRBJ1-1; D ambiguous. V was shortened by 6 bases and J by 1 base, with 9 bases between the two germline ends. This CDR3 contains 13 residues. From germline, CDR1 is KGHSH and CDR2 LQKENI. The CDR3 DNA is TGTGCCAGCTCTCTCCAGAGGAACACTGAAGCTTTCTTT. Protein: CASSLQRNTEAFF.

The chain is built from TRBV5-6 and TRBJ1-1; D possibly corresponds to TRBD1 (5 bases). Germline lookup yields CDR1 SGHDT and CDR2 YYEEEE. Trimming removed 4 bases from V and 0 bases from J, with 22 bases in between. The CDR3 runs to 18 residues. The CDR3 region is CASSPRDVNPPMNTEAFF. Written as DNA, the CDR3 is TGTGCCAGCAGCCCCCGGGACGTTAATCCCCCCATGAACACTGAAGCTTTCTTT.

The chain couples TRBV11-2 to TRBJ2-2; possible D gene TRBD1, 5 bases. The CDR3 extends over 15 amino acids. Per germline, CDR1 SGHAT and CDR2 FQNNGV. V dropped 3 bases and J dropped 4 bases, with 12 bases sitting between them. CDR3 coding DNA: TGTGCCAGCAGCTTTGGAGACAGACCCACCGGGGAGCTGTTTTTT. Translated: CASSFGDRPTGELFF.

V usage is TRBV27 and J usage is TRBJ1-4; 8 bases agree with TRBD1. Germline V gene sequence: CDR1 MNHEY, CDR2 SMNVEV (reference sequence). The V segment lost 0 bases and the J segment 4 bases; nucleotides outside the gene matches: 4. This CDR3 has 16 amino acids. The CDR3, as DNA: TGTGCCAGCAGTTTATCCAGGGGGCCGATTAATGAAAAACTGTTTTTT. Protein product: CASSLSRGPINEKLFF.

This chain joins TRBV19 and TRBJ1-2, with D unresolved. The CDR3 is 15 residues long. Trimming removed 1 base at V and 3 bases at J, with 12 bases between. Germline CDR1 is LNHDA and CDR2 is SQIVND (reference sequence). CDR3 sequence: CASSIGQDGYYGYTF. The DNA of the CDR3 is TGTGCCAGTAGTATAGGACAAGACGGGTACTATGGCTACACCTTC.

In its sample, this clone was seen many times. This chain connects TRBV3-1 (or the pseudogene TRBV3-2) to TRBJ2-7; D ambiguous. The CDR3 runs 12 residues. Germline CDR1 and CDR2: LGHDT and YNNKEL (reference sequence). V shed 0 bases and J shed 9 bases, with 9 bases lying between them. The CDR3 region is CASSQDEGGQYF. In DNA, the CDR3 is TGTGCCAGCAGCCAAGATGAAGGCGGGCAGTACTTC.

The chain recombines TRBV5-1 with TRBJ2-3, with D uncertain. Trimming took off 0 bases at V and 2 bases at J, with 7 bases between the two ends. Germline CDR1 and CDR2: SGHRS and YFSETQ. The CDR3 is made up of 14 amino acids. CDR3 protein: CASSLDSTTDTQYF. The CDR3 DNA reads as TGCGCCAGCAGCTTGGATAGTACCACAGATACGCAGTATTTT.

The rearrangement joins TRBV15 to TRBJ1-1; D possibly corresponds to TRBD1 (6 bases). V was shortened by 2 bases and J by 3 bases, with 16 bases between the two germline ends. This CDR3 has 16 residues. Germline values: CDR1 LNHNV, CDR2 YYDKDF (reference sequence). The DNA for the CDR3 is TGTGCCACCAGCAGATCACAGGGTATTTGGGACACTGAAGCTTTCTTT. It translates to CATSRSQGIWDTEAFF.

The chain recombines TRBV9 with TRBJ2-2; 15 bases map to TRBD2. The CDR3 covers 19 residues. Germline V gene data show CDR1 as SGDLS and CDR2 as YYNGEE. V lost 4 bases to trimming and J lost 6 bases; unmatched junction nucleotides: 13. The CDR3 here is CASSPRTSGRAGKAGELFF. CDR3 DNA sequence: TGTGCCAGCAGCCCGCGGACTAGCGGGAGGGCGGGAAAGGCCGGGGAGCTGTTTTTT.

This chain links TRBV28 with TRBJ1-5; D gene uncertain. CDR1 and CDR2 from the germline V gene are MDHEN and SYDVKM. Trimming removed 5 bases from V and 7 bases from J, with 12 bases in between. This CDR3 spans 13 amino acids. CDR3 nucleotides: TGTGCCAGCAGTAGGGTTCGGCGGCAGCCCCAGCATTTT. Translating gives CASSRVRRQPQHF.

This chain uses TRBV2 with TRBJ2-7, with 8 bases matching TRBD2. Germline V gene data show CDR1 as SNHLY and CDR2 as FYNNEI. Trimming cost V 6 bases and J 1 base; bases outside gene matches: 8. This CDR3 comprises 15 residues. The CDR3 loop reads CASSDGGEISYEQYF. CDR3 in DNA: TGTGCCAGCAGCGACGGGGGGGAAATATCCTACGAGCAGTACTTC.

This rearrangement joins TRBV4-3 to TRBJ1-2; D gene unclear. The V gene's germline CDR1 is LGHNA and CDR2 YSLEER. V lost 0 bases and J lost 0, with 11 bases in between. The CDR3 is made up of 16 amino acids. Here the CDR3 DNA reads TGCGCCAGCAGCCAAGATACCCGGGCTTCTAACTATGGCTACACCTTC. It encodes CASSQDTRASNYGYTF.

The chain has TRBV6-2 or TRBV6-3 and TRBJ1-1; D ambiguous. The CDR3 covers 12 residues. V was trimmed by 0 bases and J by 11 bases, leaving 10 bases between them. The germline CDR1 and CDR2 sequences are MNHEY and SVGEGT. Here the CDR3 reads CASSYSLLVAFF. CDR3 sequence (DNA): TGTGCCAGCAGTTACTCTCTACTGGTGGCTTTCTTT.

The genes are TRBV10-1 and TRBJ1-1; D unclear. V gave up 4 bases and J gave up 5 bases, with 14 bases separating them. The length of the CDR3 is 14 residues. The germline CDR1 and CDR2 sequences are WNHNN and SYGVQD (reference sequence). The DNA of the CDR3 is TGCGCCAGCAGTGTTGGCAAAAGTAAAACTGAAGCTTTCTTT. It codes for CASSVGKSKTEAFF.

Comment on this clone: The junction departs from germline at one end; a sequencing error may be responsible. This rearrangement joins TRBV14 to TRBJ2-3; D is unclear. Germline CDR1 and CDR2: SGHDN and FVKESK. The CDR3 contains 14 residues. Written as DNA, the CDR3 is TGTGCCAGCAGCCAACAACTTACCACATATACGCAGTATTTT. It is translated as CASSQQLTTYTQYF.

The chain carries TRBV6-5 and TRBJ2-1; D is undetermined. The CDR3 runs to 13 residues. Per germline, CDR1 MNHEY and CDR2 SVGAGI. Trimming stripped 2 bases from V and 9 bases from J, with 11 bases between. This CDR3 is CASSYALETEQFF. The CDR3 DNA reads as TGTGCCAGCAGTTACGCCCTGGAGACTGAGCAGTTCTTC.

This clone showed up just once. CDR3 protein: CASSAQGLTPLHF. The CDR3 DNA is TGTGCCAGCAGCGCACAGGGTTTGACACCCCTCCACTTT. V and J are TRBV9 and TRBJ1-6; tentatively, D is TRBD1 (6 bases). Between the trimmed V and J ends, which lost 3 bases and 11 bases, there was a span of 12 bases. The germline CDR1 and CDR2 sequences are SGDLS and YYNGEE. The CDR3 is 13 residues long.

This chain joins TRBV20-1 and TRBJ1-4; D gene unclear. The CDR3 loop spans 15 amino acids. V was pared by 3 bases and J by 1 base, with 12 bases between. From germline, CDR1 is DFQATT and CDR2 SNEGSKA (reference sequence). This CDR3 reads CSASEVGGTNEKLFF. CDR3 DNA sequence: TGCAGTGCTAGTGAAGTGGGCGGAACTAATGAAAAACTGTTTTTT.

The J gene is TRBJ2-3, the V gene TRBV3-1 (or the pseudogene TRBV3-2); tentatively, D is TRBD1 (6 bases). This CDR3 contains 15 residues. Between the trimmed V and J ends, which lost 1 base and 4 bases, there was a span of 12 bases. CDR1 LGHDT and CDR2 YNNKEL come from the germline V gene (reference sequence). Written as DNA, the CDR3 is TGTGCCAGCAGCCAAGTCCAGGGGCAAGCAGATACGCAGTATTTT. It encodes CASSQVQGQADTQYF.

This clone appeared a single time. V usage is TRBV19 and J usage is TRBJ1-5; a weak D match, TRBD1 (6 bases). Germline V gene sequence: CDR1 LNHDA, CDR2 SQIVND (reference sequence). The CDR3 has 14 residues. Trimming shortened V by 5 bases and J by 1 base, and 9 bases separated the two germline ends. This CDR3 reads CASSDGQSNQPQHF. CDR3 nucleotides: TGTGCCAGTAGTGACGGACAGAGCAATCAGCCCCAGCATTTT.

The rearrangement joins TRBV6-2 or TRBV6-3 to TRBJ2-3; TRBD2 matches at 7 bases. This CDR3 spans 14 amino acids. Germline lookup yields CDR1 MNHEY and CDR2 SVGEGT. V dropped 6 bases and J dropped 2; count of bases not matched to a gene: 5. This CDR3 is CASSEAGPTDTQYF. The CDR3 region has the DNA TGTGCCAGCAGCGAAGCGGGACCCACAGATACGCAGTATTTT.

This chain connects TRBV4-3 to TRBJ1-1, with TRBD1 matching 7 bases. The CDR3 consists of 15 residues. From germline, CDR1 is LGHNA and CDR2 YSLEER. With V trimmed by 5 bases and J by 2 bases, 8 bases remained unmatched. The CDR3 nucleotides read TGCGCCAGCAGCAATCTCAGGGGGACTAACACTGAAGCTTTCTTT. Translated: CASSNLRGTNTEAFF.

In this sample, this clone turned up once. This chain uses TRBV5-5 with TRBJ2-7; D is possibly TRBD2 (5 bases). This CDR3 comprises 15 residues. Germline CDR1 is SGHKS and CDR2 is YYEKEE (reference sequence). Trimming pared 7 bases from V and 4 bases from J, leaving 21 bases between. CDR3 in amino acids: CASCKGAAALYEQYF. The CDR3 DNA sequence: TGTGCCAGCTGTAAGGGCGCAGCGGCCCTTTACGAGCAGTACTTC.

The chain couples TRBV7-2 to TRBJ1-2; weak D call: TRBD1 (5 bases). The CDR3 runs to 15 residues. CDR1 is SGHTA and CDR2 is FQGNSA in the germline V gene. V lost 5 bases to trimming and J lost 8 bases, with 21 bases between them. Here the CDR3 reads CASSPHSGRHGGYTF. The DNA for the CDR3 is TGTGCCAGCAGCCCCCATTCGGGGCGCCACGGGGGCTACACCTTC.

The CDR3 sequence: CSASREGDTGELFF. Here the CDR3 DNA reads TGCAGTGCTAGTAGGGAAGGGGACACCGGGGAGCTGTTTTTT. This sequence joins TRBV20-1 and TRBJ2-2; tentatively, D is TRBD1 (5 bases). The CDR3 length is 14 residues. V lost 3 bases and J lost 3, with 11 bases in between. The germline V gene encodes CDR1 DFQATT and CDR2 SNEGSKA (reference sequence).

The chain combines TRBV28 with TRBJ1-2, with 10 bases identical to TRBD1. The CDR3 extends over 15 amino acids. The ends lost 5 bases at V and 4 bases at J; junction bases unmatched: 7. Germline CDR1 is MDHEN and CDR2 is SYDVKM. In nucleotides, the CDR3 is TGTGCCAGCAGTCTCGGACAGGGGGGTACCTATGGCTACACCTTC. Translated, it gives CASSLGQGGTYGYTF.

V usage is TRBV5-8 and J usage is TRBJ1-1, with TRBD1 as a possible D gene (5 bases). Trimming took 1 base from V and 2 from J, leaving 21 bases between them. Germline-derived CDR1 and CDR2 are SGHTS and YDEGEE. The CDR3 covers 18 residues. In nucleotides, the CDR3 is TGTGCCAGCAGCTTGATCAGGGACCCCCTATTATTTAACACTGAAGCTTTCTTT. Residues: CASSLIRDPLLFNTEAFF.

This clone appeared a single time. The chain recombines TRBV19 with TRBJ2-6; TRBD2 might be the D (5 bases). Trimming pared 7 bases from V and 0 bases from J, leaving 19 bases between. This CDR3 is built from 18 residues. Germline V CDR1 and CDR2: LNHDA, SQIVND (reference sequence). The CDR3 reads CASILRWTDRSGANVLTF. The CDR3 bases are TGTGCCAGTATCTTGCGCTGGACTGATCGCTCTGGGGCCAACGTCCTGACTTTC.

The chain couples TRBV6-2 or TRBV6-3 to TRBJ1-2, with D possibly TRBD1 on 6 matching bases. This CDR3 contains 14 residues. Germline CDR1 reads MNHEY; CDR2 reads SVGEGT. V gave up 4 bases and J gave up 2 bases, with 11 bases separating them. The CDR3 sequence is CASSSGQPNYGYTF. As DNA, the CDR3 is TGTGCCAGCAGTTCTGGACAGCCAAACTATGGCTACACCTTC.

The chain links TRBV18 to TRBJ1-2; D unresolved. V was trimmed by 2 bases and J by 6 bases, leaving 10 bases between them. The germline CDR1 and CDR2 sequences are KGHSH and LQKENI. The CDR3 covers 13 residues. The CDR3 DNA reads as TGTGCCAGCTCACCAGAGGCGCGCCATGGCTACACCTTC. Translation gives CASSPEARHGYTF. The full variable domain, its missing parts supplied by reference TRBV18 and TRBJ1-2, is NAGVMQNPRHLVRRRGQEARLRCSPMKGHSHVYWYRQLPEEGLKFMVYLQKENIIDESGMPKERFSAEFPKEGPSILRIQQVVRGDSAAYFCASSPEARHGYTFGSGTRLTVV.

This chain connects TRBV5-1 to TRBJ2-1, with 7 bases lining up with TRBD1. Trimming took 2 bases from V and 3 from J; bases not matched to a gene: 8. Germline lookup yields CDR1 SGHRS and CDR2 YFSETQ. The CDR3 contains 16 residues. The DNA for the CDR3 is TGCGCCAGCAGCTTTCGTAGACAGGGACACTACAATGAGCAGTTCTTC. Translating it yields CASSFRRQGHYNEQFF.

This clone was observed once. The rearrangement links TRBV15 to TRBJ2-1; D may be TRBD2 (6 bases). Deletions cut 0 bases from V and 0 bases from J, with 12 bases between. Germline CDR1 and CDR2: LNHNV and YYDKDF (reference sequence). The CDR3 is made up of 17 amino acids. As DNA, the CDR3 is TGTGCCACCAGCAGAGATTTGGCGGGAAGCTCCTACAATGAGCAGTTCTTC. Translated: CATSRDLAGSSYNEQFF.